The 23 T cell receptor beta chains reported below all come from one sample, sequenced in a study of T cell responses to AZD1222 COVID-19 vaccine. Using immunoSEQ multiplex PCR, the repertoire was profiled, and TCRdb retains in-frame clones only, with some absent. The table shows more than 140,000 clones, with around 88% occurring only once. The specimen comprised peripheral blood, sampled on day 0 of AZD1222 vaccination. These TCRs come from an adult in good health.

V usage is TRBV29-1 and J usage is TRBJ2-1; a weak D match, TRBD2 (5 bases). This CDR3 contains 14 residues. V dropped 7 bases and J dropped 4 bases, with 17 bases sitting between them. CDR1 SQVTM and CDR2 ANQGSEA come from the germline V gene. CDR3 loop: CSGSLAGWYNEQFF. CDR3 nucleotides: TGCAGCGGTTCCCTAGCCGGGTGGTACAATGAGCAGTTCTTC.

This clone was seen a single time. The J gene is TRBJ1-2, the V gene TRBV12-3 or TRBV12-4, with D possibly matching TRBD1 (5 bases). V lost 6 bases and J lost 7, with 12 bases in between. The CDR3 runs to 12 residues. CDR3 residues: CASSPRVAGYTF. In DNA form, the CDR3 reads TGTGCCAGCAGCCCCAGGGTAGCTGGCTACACCTTC.

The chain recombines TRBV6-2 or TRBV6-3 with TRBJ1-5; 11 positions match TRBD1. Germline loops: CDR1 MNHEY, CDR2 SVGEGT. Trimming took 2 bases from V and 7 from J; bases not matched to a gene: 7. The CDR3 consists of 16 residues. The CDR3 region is CASSYGTGGLRQPQHF. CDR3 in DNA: TGTGCCAGCAGTTACGGGACAGGGGGTCTGAGACAGCCCCAGCATTTT.

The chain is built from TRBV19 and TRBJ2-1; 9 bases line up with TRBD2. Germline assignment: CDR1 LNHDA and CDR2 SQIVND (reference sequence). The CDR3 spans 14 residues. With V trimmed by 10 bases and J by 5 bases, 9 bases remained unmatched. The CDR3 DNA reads TGTGCCACCAGACAGGCGGGAGGGCACAATGAGCAGTTCTTC. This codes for CATRQAGGHNEQFF.

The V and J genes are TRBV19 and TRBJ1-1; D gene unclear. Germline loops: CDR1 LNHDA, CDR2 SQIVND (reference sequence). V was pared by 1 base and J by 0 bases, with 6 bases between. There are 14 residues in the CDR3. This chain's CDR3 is CASSIGTVNTEAFF. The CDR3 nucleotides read TGTGCCAGTAGTATAGGAACGGTGAACACTGAAGCTTTCTTT. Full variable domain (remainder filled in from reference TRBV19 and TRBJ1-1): DGGITQSPKYLFRKEGQNVTLSCEQNLNHDAMYWYRQDPGQGLRLIYYSQIVNDFQKGDIAEGYSVSREKKESFPLTVTSAQKNPTAFYLCASSIGTVNTEAFFGQGTRLTVV.

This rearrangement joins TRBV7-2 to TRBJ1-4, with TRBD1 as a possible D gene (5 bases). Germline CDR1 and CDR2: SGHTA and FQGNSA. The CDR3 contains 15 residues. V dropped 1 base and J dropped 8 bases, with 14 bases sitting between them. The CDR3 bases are TGTGCCAGCAGCTTAGACGGCAGGGAGCAAGAAAAACTGTTTTTT. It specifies CASSLDGREQEKLFF.

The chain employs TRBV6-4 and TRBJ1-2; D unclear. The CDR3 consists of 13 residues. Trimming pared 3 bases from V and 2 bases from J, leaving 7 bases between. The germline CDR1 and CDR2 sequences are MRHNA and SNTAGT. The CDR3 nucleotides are TGTGCCAGCAGTGAAGGAGAAAACTATGGCTACACCTTC. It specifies CASSEGENYGYTF.

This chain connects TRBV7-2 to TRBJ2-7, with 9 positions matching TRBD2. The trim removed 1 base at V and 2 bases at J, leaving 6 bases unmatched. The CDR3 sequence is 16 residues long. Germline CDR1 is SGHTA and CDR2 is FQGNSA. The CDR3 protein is CASSLEGASGAYEQYF. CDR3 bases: TGTGCCAGCAGCTTAGAGGGGGCTAGCGGGGCCTACGAGCAGTACTTC.

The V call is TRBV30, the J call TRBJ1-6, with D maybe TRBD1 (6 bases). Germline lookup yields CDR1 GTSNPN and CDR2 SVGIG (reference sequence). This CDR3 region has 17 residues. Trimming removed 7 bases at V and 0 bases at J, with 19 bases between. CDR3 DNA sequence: TGTGCCTTGAAACAGGGAACCATGCTCTCCTATAATTCACCCCTCCACTTT. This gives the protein CALKQGTMLSYNSPLHF. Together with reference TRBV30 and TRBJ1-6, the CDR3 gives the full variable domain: SQTIHQWPATLVQPVGSPLSLECTVEGTSNPNLYWYRQAAGRGLQLLFYSVGIGQISSEVPQNLSASRPQDRQFILSSKKLLLSDSGFYLCALKQGTMLSYNSPLHFGNGTRLTVT.

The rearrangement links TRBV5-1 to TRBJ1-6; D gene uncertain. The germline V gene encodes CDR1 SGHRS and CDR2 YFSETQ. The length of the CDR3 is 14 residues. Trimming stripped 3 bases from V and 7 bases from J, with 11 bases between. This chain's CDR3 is CASSSPGANSPLHF. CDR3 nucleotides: TGCGCCAGCAGCTCCCCGGGTGCAAATTCACCCCTCCACTTT.

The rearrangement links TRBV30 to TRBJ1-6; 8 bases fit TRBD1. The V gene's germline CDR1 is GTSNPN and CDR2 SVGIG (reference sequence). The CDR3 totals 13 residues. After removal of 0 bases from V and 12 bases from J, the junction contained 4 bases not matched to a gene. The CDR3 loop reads CAWSVATGGPLHF. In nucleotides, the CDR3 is TGTGCCTGGAGTGTCGCCACAGGGGGACCCCTCCACTTT.

CDR3 in DNA: TGTGCCAGCAGCTTTGGACAGGGTGGTGGGGAGCTGTTTTTT. It specifies CASSFGQGGGELFF. This chain uses TRBV7-2 with TRBJ2-2; 8 bases match TRBD1. The length of the CDR3 is 14 residues. CDR1 and CDR2 from the germline V gene are SGHTA and FQGNSA. V lost 3 bases and J lost 8; bases outside the gene matches: 5.

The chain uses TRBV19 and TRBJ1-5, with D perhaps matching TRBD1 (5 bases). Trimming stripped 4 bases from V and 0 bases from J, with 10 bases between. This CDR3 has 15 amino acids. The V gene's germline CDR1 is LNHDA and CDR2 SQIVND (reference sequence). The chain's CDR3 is CASSTQGVSNQPQHF. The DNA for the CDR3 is TGTGCCAGTAGTACACAAGGGGTTAGCAATCAGCCCCAGCATTTT. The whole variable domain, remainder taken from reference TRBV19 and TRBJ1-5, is DGGITQSPKYLFRKEGQNVTLSCEQNLNHDAMYWYRQDPGQGLRLIYYSQIVNDFQKGDIAEGYSVSREKKESFPLTVTSAQKNPTAFYLCASSTQGVSNQPQHFGDGTRLSIL.

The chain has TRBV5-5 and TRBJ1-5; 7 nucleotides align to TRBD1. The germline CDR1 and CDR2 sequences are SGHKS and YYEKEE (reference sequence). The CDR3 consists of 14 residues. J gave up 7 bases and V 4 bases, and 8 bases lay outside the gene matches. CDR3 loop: CASSPETGRQPQHF. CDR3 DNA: TGTGCCAGCAGCCCCGAGACAGGGCGACAGCCCCAGCATTTT. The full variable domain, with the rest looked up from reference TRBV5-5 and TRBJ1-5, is DAGVTQSPTHLIKTRGQQVTLRCSPISGHKSVSWYQQVLGQGPQFIFQYYEKEERGRGNFPDRFSARQFPNYSSELNVNALLLGDSALYLCASSPETGRQPQHFGDGTRLSIL.

CDR3 region: CASSGGQTFNEQFF. CDR3 in DNA: TGTGCCAGCAGCGGGGGACAGACCTTCAATGAGCAGTTCTTC. The V and J genes are TRBV9 and TRBJ2-1; TRBD1 matches at 7 bases. The germline V gene encodes CDR1 SGDLS and CDR2 YYNGEE. V was clipped by 3 bases and J by 6 bases; unmatched bases: 6. This CDR3 contains 14 residues.

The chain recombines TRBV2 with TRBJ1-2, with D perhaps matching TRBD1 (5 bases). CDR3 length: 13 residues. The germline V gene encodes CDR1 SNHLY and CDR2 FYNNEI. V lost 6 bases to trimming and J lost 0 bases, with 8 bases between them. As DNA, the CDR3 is TGTGCCAGCAGGGGGACGGCTAACTATGGCTACACCTTC. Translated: CASRGTANYGYTF.

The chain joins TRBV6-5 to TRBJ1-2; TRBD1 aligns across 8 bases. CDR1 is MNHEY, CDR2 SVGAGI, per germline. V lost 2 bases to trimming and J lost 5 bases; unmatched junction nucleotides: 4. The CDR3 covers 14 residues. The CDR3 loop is CASSYAGGDYGYTF. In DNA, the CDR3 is TGTGCCAGCAGTTACGCAGGGGGCGATTATGGCTACACCTTC.

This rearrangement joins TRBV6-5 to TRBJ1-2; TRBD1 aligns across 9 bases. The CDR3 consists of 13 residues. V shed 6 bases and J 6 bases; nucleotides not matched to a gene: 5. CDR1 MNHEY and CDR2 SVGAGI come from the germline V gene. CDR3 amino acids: CASSWDRADGYTF. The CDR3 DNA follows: TGTGCCAGCAGCTGGGACAGGGCGGATGGCTACACCTTC.

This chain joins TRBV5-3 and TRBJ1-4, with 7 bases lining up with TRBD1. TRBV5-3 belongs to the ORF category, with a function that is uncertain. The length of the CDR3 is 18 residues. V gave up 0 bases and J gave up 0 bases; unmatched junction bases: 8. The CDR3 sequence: CARSLADRIPATNEKLFF. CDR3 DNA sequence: TGTGCCAGAAGCTTGGCGGACAGGATTCCTGCAACTAATGAAAAACTGTTTTTT.

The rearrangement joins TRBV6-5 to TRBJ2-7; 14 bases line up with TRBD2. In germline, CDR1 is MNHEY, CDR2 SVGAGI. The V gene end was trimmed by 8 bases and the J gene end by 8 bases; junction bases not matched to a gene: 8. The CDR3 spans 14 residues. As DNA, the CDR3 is TGTGCCAGCGGGGGACTAGCGGGAGAGGAAAAGCAGTACTTC. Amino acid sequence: CASGGLAGEEKQYF.

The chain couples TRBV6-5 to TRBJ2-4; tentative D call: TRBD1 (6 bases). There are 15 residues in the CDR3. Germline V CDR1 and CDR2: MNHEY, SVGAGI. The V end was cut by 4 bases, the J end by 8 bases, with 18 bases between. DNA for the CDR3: TGTGCCAGCAGTTTTGGACAGCCCGCTTTTTACATTCAGTACTTC. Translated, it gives CASSFGQPAFYIQYF.

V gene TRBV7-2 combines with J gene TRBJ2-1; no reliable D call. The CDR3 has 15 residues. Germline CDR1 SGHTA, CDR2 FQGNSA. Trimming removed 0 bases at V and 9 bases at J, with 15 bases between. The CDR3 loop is CASSLAPDWLTEQFF. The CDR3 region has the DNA TGTGCCAGCAGCTTAGCCCCCGACTGGCTTACTGAGCAGTTCTTC.

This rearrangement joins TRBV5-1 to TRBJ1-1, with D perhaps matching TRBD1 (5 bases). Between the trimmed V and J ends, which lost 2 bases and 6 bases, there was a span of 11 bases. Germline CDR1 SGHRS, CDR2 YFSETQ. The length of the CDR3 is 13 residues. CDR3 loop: CASSFGRGSEAFF. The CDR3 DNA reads TGCGCCAGCAGCTTCGGGAGGGGTTCTGAAGCTTTCTTT.